This T cell receptor (beta chain) derives from a study of T cell repertoires in aging, cancer and after chemotherapy (dated by TCRdb to the late 2010s). Study-wide context: Donors spanned six age groups from 30 or younger to 70 or older, with at least three individuals per group. Roughly 9 million TCR reads were contained in the full dataset. To look at immunoaging and at how T cells reconstitute after chemotherapy, the study profiled TCR beta repertoires in peripheral blood from both healthy donors and cancer patients. The cohort comprised around 220 cancer patients, 94 with hematological and fewer than 140 with solid cancers, plus 95 healthy donors as a reference group. Paired pre- and post-chemotherapy samples in the hematological group came from chronic lymphocytic leukemia patients treated with fludarabine- or bendamustine-based regimens.

General conclusions and limits of the study: According to the authors, the repertoire data do not allow conclusions to be drawn about immunological memory after chemotherapy. Compared with age-matched healthy donors, untreated patients with hematological or solid cancers had significantly lower TCR diversity and higher clonality in blood. In both cancer cohorts, the median generation probability rose over the chemotherapy interval, which suggests that the repertoire was reconstituted through rebound thymic output. Hematological cancer patients had infiltration of lymphoid organs, and this infiltration may itself impair thymic emigration or peripheral T cell expansion. In healthy donors, the decline in TCR diversity with age was mainly due to loss of richness, whereas in cancer patients loss of evenness also played a role.

Worth noting for this clonotype: It lacks a known antigen. At one boundary the junction diverges from the germline segment, which might be a read error.

TCR beta rearrangements were amplified from genomic DNA isolated from peripheral blood, not from sorted cells or RNA. The CDR3, cysteine through phenylalanine, is 13 amino acids long. Only CDR3 DNA is held: 39 bases, read in frame from base 1. Based on the germline V gene, the CDR1 and CDR2 sequences are ENHRY and SYGVKD. Rearranged TRB sequences spanning V, D and J segments were amplified by multiplex touch-down PCR using a mixed TRB-A/B primer pool. Two consecutive PCR reactions with Phusion HS II polymerase added Illumina adapters and sample indices to the amplicons. Amplicons were gel-purified using the NucleoSpin Gel and PCR Clean-up kit and were subsequently checked with Qubit and an Agilent 2100 Bioanalyzer. Sequencing of the libraries was done on an Illumina MiSeq with paired-end, single-indexed 600-cycle runs. In the authors' own workflow: TRB sequences were processed with MiXCR versions 2.12 and 3.0.5. Each unique CDR3 nucleotide sequence counted as one clone, and only productive sequences with at least two reads were retained. The repertoire metrics were Shannon diversity, evenness, clonality (defined as one minus evenness), and alpha-parameterized diversity profiles covering alpha 0 to 5. The IGoR algorithm was used to calculate generation probabilities for clones in the paired samples taken before and after chemotherapy. In-frame beta chains were kept once TCRdb had trimmed the public reads at Q25 with fastp and called clones with MiXCR. Duplicate CDR3 protein sequences are folded into a single record with the most common DNA and genes. The V and J calls follow TCRdb's processing rather than the paper's. The sample table records around 12,000 distinct CDR3 sequences; approximately 28% of these occur just once. The ten largest clonotypes hold roughly a tenth of the sample.

Sequenced material: blood. This sequence uses TRBV10-3 and TRBJ2-3; the D segment is perhaps TRBD1 or TRBD2, each sharing 6 matched bases. This clonotype was obtained from a human donor with a blood cancer. The DNA sequence is TGTGCCAGCAGTGAAGGGGGGACAGATACGCAGTATTTT. It is translated as CASSEGGTDTQYF.